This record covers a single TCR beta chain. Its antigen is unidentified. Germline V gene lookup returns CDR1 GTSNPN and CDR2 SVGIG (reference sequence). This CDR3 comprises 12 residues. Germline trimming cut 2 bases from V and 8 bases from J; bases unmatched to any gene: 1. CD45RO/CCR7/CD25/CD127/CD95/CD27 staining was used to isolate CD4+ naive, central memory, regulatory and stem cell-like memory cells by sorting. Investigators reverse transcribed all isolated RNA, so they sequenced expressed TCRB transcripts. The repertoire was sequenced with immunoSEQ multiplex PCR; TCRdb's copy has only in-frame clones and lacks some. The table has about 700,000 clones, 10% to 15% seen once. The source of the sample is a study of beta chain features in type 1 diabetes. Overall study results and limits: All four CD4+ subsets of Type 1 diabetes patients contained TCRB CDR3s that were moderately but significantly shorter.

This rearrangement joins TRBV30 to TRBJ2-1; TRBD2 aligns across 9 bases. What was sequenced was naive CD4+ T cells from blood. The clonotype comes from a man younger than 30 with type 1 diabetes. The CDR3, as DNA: TGTGCCTGGAGTAGCGGGGGGCATGAGCAGTTCTTC. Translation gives CAWSSGGHEQFF.